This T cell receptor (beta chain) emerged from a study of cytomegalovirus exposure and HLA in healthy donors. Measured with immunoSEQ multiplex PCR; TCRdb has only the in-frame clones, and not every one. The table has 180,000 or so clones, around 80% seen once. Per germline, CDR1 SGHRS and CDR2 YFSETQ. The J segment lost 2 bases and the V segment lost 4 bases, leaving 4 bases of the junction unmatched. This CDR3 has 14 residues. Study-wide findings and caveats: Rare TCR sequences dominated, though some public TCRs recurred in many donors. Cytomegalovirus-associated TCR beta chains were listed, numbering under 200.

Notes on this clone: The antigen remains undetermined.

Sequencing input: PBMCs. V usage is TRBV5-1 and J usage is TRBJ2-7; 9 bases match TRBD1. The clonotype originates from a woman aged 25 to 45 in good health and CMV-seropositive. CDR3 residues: CASSGGQGPYEQYF. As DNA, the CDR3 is TGCGCCAGCAGCGGGGGACAGGGTCCCTACGAGCAGTACTTC. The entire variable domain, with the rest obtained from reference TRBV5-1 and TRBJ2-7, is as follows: KAGVTQTPRYLIKTRGQQVTLSCSPISGHRSVSWYQQTPGQGLQFLFEYFSETQRNKGNFPGRFSGRQFSNSRSEMNVSTLELGDSALYLCASSGGQGPYEQYFGPGTRLTVT.